This T cell receptor (beta chain) is from a study of T cell responses to AZD1222 COVID-19 vaccine. Study-wide points: Donors skewed white British and female; clonal diversity was possibly underestimated. Dominant CD4 TCR responses targeted spike regions 160-218 and 743-854. There were repertoire samples only from the period after the peak T cell response.

To note about this clone: Its antigen remains unknown. This sample includes further DNA sequences coding for the same CDR3.

This CDR3 is 14 amino acids long. V dropped 6 bases and J dropped 4 bases, with 13 bases sitting between them. Germline values: CDR1 MDHEN, CDR2 SYDVKM. Using immunoSEQ multiplex PCR, the repertoire was profiled, and TCRdb retains in-frame clones only, with some absent. Altogether around 50,000 clones are present, approximately 83% being singletons, with the ten largest covering 15% to 20%. The chain joins TRBV28 to TRBJ2-1, with D perhaps TRBD2 (6 bases). The sequenced sample was peripheral blood, obtained on day 0 of AZD1222 vaccination. This sequence originates from an adult in good health. In DNA, the CDR3 is TGTGCCAGCAGGGCCGGGACTTTATACAATGAGCAGTTCTTC. It translates to CASRAGTLYNEQFF. Full variable domain (outside the CDR3, taken from reference TRBV28 and TRBJ2-1): DVKVTQSSRYLVKRTGEKVFLECVQDMDHENMFWYRQDPGLGLRLIYFSYDVKMKEKGDIPEGYSVSREKKERFSLILESASTNQTSMYLCASRAGTLYNEQFFGPGTRLTVL.